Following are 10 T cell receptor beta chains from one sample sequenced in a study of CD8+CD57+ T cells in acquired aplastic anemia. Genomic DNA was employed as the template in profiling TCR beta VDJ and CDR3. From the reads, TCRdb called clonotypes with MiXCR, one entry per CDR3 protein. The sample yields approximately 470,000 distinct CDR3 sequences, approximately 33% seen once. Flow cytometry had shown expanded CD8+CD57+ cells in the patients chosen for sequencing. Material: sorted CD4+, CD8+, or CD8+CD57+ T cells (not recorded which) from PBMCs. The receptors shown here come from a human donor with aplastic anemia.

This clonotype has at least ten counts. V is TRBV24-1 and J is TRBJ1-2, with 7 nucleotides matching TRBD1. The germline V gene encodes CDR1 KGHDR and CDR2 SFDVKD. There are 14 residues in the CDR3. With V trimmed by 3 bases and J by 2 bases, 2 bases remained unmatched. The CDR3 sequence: CATSDTGENYGYTF. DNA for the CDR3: TGTGCCACCAGTGATACAGGGGAAAACTATGGCTACACCTTC.

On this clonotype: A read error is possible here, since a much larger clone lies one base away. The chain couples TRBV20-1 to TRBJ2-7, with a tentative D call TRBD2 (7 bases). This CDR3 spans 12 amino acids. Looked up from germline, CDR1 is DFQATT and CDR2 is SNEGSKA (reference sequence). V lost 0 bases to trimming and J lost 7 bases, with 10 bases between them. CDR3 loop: CSAREGGGEQYF. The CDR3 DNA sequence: TGCAGTGCTAGAGAAGGGGGAGGGGAGCAGTACTTC.

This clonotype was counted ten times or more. The chain's CDR3 is CASSIRASHPYEQYF. The CDR3 nucleotides are TGTGCCAGTAGTATCAGGGCATCCCATCCCTACGAGCAGTACTTC. V gene TRBV19 combines with J gene TRBJ2-7; D is possibly TRBD1 (5 bases). The CDR3 is made up of 15 amino acids. CDR1 is LNHDA and CDR2 is SQIVND in the germline V gene (reference sequence). Trimming stripped 3 bases from V and 2 bases from J, with 14 bases between.

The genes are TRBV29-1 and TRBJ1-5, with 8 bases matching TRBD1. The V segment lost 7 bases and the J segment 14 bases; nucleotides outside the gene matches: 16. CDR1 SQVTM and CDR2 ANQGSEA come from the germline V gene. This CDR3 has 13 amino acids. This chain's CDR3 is CSGKGQGETYEHF. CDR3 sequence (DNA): TGCAGCGGAAAAGGACAGGGAGAAACCTACGAGCATTTT. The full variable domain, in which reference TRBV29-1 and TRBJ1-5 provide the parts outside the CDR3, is SAVISQKPSRDICQRGTSLTIQCQVDSQVTMMFWYRQQPGQSLTLIATANQGSEATYESGFVIDKFPISRPNLTFSTLTVSNMSPEDSSIYLCSGKGQGETYEHFGDGTRLSIL.

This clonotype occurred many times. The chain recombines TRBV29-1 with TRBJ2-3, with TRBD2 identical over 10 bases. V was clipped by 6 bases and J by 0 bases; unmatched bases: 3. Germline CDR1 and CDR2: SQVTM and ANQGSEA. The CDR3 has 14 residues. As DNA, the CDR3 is TGCAGCGTCCAACTAGCGGGAAGCACAGATACGCAGTATTTT. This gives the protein CSVQLAGSTDTQYF.

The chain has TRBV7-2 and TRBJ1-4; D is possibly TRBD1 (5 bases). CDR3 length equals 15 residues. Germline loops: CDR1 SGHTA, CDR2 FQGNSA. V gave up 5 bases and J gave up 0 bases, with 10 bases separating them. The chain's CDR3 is CASSGRGATNEKLFF. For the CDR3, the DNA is TGTGCCAGCAGCGGAAGGGGTGCAACTAATGAAAAACTGTTTTTT.

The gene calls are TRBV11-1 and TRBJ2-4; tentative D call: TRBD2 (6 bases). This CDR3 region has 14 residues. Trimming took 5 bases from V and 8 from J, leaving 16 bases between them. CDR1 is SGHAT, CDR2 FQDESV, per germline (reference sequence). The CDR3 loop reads CASSTRLGDDIQYF. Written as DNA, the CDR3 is TGTGCCAGCAGCACCCGACTAGGGGATGACATTCAGTACTTC.

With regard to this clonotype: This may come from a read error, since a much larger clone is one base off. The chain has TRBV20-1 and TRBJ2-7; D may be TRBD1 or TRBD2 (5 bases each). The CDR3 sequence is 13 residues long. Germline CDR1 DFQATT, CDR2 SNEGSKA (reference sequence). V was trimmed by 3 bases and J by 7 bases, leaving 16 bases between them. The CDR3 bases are TGCAGTGCTAGTTTTGGGACGTACAATGAGCAGTACTTC. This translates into CSASFGTYNEQYF.

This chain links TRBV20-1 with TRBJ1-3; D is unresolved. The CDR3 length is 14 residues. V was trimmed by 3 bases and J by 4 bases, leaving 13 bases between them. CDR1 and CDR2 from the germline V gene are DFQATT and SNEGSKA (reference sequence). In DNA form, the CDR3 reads TGCAGTGCTAGTGGAGGGCTCGGGGGAAACACCATATATTTT. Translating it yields CSASGGLGGNTIYF.

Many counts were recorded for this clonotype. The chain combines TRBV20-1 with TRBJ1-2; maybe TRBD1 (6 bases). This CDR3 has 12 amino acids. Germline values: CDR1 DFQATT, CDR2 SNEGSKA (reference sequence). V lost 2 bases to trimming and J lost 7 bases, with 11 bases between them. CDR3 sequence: CSARQGNAGYTF. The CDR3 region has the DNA TGCAGTGCTAGACAGGGGAACGCTGGCTACACCTTC.